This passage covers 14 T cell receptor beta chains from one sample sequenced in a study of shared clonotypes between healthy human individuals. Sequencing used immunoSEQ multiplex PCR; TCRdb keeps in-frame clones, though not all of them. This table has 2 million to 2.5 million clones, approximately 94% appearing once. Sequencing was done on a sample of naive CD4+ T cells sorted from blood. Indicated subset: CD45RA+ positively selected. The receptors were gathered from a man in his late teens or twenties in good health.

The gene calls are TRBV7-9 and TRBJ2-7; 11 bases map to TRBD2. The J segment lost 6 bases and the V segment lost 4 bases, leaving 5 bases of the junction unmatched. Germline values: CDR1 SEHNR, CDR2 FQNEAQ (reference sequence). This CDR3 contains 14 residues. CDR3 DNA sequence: TGTGCCAGCAGCTGGGGGACTAGCGGAGCCGAGCAGTACTTC. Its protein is CASSWGTSGAEQYF.

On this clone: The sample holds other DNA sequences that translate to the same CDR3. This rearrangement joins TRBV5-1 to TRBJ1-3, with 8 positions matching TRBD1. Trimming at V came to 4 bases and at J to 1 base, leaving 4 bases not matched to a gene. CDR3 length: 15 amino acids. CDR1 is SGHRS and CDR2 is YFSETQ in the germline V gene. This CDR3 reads CASSATGDSGNTIYF. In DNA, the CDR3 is TGCGCCAGCAGCGCGACAGGGGATTCTGGAAACACCATATATTTT.

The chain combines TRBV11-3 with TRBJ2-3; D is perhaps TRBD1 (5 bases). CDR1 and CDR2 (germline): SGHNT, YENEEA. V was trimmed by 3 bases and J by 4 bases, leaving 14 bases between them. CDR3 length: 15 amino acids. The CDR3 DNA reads TGTGCCAGCAGCTTGGGGCAGGGTATCGCAGATACGCAGTATTTT. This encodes CASSLGQGIADTQYF.

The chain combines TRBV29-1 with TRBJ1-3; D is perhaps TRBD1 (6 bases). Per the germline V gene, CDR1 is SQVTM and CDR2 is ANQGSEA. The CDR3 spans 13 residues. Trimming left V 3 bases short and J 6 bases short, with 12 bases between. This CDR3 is CSVDVGGSNTIYF. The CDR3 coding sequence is TGCAGCGTTGACGTGGGGGGCTCAAACACCATATATTTT.

CDR3 residues: CASSQMTGTPYEQYF. CDR3 nucleotides: TGTGCCAGCAGCCAAATGACAGGGACTCCCTACGAGCAGTACTTC. The chain links TRBV5-8 to TRBJ2-7; tentatively, D is TRBD1 (7 bases). With 4 bases removed from V and 2 bases from J, the gap between germline ends came to 16 bases. This CDR3 is 15 amino acids long. The germline gives CDR1 SGHTS, CDR2 YDEGEE.

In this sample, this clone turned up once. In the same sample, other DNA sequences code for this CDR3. The CDR3 spells CASSPGAGNSYEQYF. The DNA for the CDR3 is TGTGCCAGCTCACCCGGGGCAGGGAACTCCTACGAGCAGTACTTC. V is TRBV18 and J is TRBJ2-7; D assignment may be TRBD1 or TRBD2 (5 bases each). The germline CDR1 and CDR2 sequences are KGHSH and LQKENI. The CDR3 loop spans 15 amino acids. Trimming cost V 3 bases and J 0 bases, with 12 bases left between them.

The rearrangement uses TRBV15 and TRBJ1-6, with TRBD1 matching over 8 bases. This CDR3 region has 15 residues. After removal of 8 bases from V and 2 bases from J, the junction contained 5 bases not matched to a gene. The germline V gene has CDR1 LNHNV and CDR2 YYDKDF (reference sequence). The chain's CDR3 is CATCLQGAYNSPLHF. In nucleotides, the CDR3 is TGTGCCACCTGCTTACAGGGGGCCTATAATTCACCCCTCCACTTT.

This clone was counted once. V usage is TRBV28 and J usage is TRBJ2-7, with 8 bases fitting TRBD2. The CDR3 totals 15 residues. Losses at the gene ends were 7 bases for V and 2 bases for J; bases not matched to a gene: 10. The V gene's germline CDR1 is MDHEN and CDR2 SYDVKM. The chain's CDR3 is CASTLAGAKAYEQYF. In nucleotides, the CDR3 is TGTGCCAGCACCCTAGCGGGTGCAAAGGCCTACGAGCAGTACTTC. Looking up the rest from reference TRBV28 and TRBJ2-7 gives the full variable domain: DVKVTQSSRYLVKRTGEKVFLECVQDMDHENMFWYRQDPGLGLRLIYFSYDVKMKEKGDIPEGYSVSREKKERFSLILESASTNQTSMYLCASTLAGAKAYEQYFGPGTRLTVT.

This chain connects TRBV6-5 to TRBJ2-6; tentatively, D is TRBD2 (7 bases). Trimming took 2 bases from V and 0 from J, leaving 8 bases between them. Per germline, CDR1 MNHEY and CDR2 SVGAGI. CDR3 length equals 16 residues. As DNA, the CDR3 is TGTGCCAGCAGTTACGCGGGGGCCTCTGGGGCCAACGTCCTGACTTTC. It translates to CASSYAGASGANVLTF.

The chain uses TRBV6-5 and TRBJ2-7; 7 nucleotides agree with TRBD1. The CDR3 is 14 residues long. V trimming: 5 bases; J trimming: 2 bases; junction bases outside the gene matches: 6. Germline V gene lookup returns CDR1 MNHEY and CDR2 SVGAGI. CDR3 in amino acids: CASSTYDRAYEQYF. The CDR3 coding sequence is TGTGCCAGCAGTACTTACGACAGGGCCTACGAGCAGTACTTC.

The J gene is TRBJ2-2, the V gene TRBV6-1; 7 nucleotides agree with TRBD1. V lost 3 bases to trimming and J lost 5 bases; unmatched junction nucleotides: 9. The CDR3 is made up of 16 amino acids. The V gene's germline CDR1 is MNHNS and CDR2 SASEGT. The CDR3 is CASSDLQGSLTGELFF. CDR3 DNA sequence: TGTGCCAGCAGTGATCTACAGGGGTCGTTGACCGGGGAGCTGTTTTTT.

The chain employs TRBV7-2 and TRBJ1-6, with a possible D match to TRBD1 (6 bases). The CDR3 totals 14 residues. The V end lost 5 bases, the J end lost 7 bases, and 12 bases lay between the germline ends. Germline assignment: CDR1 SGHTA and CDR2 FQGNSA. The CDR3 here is CASSVGQKNSPLHF. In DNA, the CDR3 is TGTGCCAGCAGCGTAGGACAGAAGAATTCACCCCTCCACTTT.

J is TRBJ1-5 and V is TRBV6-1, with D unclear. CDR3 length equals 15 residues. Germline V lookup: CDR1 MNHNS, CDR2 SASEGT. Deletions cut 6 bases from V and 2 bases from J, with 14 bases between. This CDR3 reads CASREAGVGNQPQHF. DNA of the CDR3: TGTGCCAGCAGAGAGGCCGGGGTTGGCAATCAGCCCCAGCATTTT.

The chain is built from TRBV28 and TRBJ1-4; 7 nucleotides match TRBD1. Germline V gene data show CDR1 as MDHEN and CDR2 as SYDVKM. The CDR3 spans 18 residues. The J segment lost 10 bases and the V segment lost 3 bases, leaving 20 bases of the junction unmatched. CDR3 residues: CASSFTHRVIQGSGKLFF. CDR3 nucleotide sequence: TGTGCCAGCAGTTTTACCCACCGAGTAATACAGGGGAGTGGAAAACTGTTTTTT.